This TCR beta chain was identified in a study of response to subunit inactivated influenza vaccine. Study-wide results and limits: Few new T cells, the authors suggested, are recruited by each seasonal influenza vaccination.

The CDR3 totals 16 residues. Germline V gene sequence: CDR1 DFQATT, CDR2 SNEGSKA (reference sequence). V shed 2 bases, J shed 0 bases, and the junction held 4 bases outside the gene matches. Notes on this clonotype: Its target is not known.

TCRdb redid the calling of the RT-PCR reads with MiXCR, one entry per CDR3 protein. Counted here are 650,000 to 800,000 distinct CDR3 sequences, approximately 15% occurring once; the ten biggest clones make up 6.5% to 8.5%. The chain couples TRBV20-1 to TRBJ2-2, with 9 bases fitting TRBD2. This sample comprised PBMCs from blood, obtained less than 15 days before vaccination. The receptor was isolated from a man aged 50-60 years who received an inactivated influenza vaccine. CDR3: CSARPASGTNTGELFF. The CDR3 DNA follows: TGCAGTGCTAGACCGGCTAGCGGGACGAACACCGGGGAGCTGTTTTTT.